This T cell receptor (beta chain) is from a study of T cells in Graves' hyperthyroidism and ophthalmopathy (dated by TCRdb to between 2019 and 2020). Background for the entire study: Peripheral blood samples were taken at the time of initial diagnosis, prior to any treatment. The paper describes TCR Vbeta CDR3 sequencing of 140 or so peripheral blood samples, made up of 40 to 45 ophthalmopathy patients, 70 to 75 hyperthyroidism patients and roughly 17 progressor patients. For training and testing, the 100 or so patients in the discovery cohort were randomly divided in a 7:3 ratio. To identify distinguishing TCR V-J signatures, a discovery cohort of 95 to 100 patients was used, comprising some 45 with Graves' ophthalmopathy and 57 with stable Graves' hyperthyroidism. In addition, the study compared T-cell repertoires in thyroid tissue and in blood from a handful of Graves' hyperthyroidism patients. Following sampling, methimazole starting at 30 mg daily was given to hyperthyroidism patients, and high-dose intravenous methylprednisolone was given to ophthalmopathy patients. Prospective prediction of ophthalmopathy was tested in an independent validation cohort consisting of 18 to 20 hyperthyroidism patients and 15 to 17 patients who later progressed to ophthalmopathy.

The study at large found these results: Most expanded thyroid clonotypes (frequency above 0.001) were also detected in blood, suggesting blood repertoires may reflect thyroid immune responses. In validation, the model predicted progression to ophthalmopathy a median of 6.5 months before onset, with roughly 71% sensitivity and 72.22% specificity. In cross-validation, a model built on a 13 V-J signature told ophthalmopathy apart from stable hyperthyroidism with 85% to 90% sensitivity and about 81% specificity, and in testing the same model reached 80%/75%. No statistical method was used to set the sample size in advance, and investigators knew the group allocation.

Ends trimmed: V by 0 bases, J by 3 bases; bases unmatched to a gene: 7. CDR1 and CDR2 were assigned from the germline V gene (reference sequence) as DFQATT and SNEGSKA. Its CDR3 holds 15 amino acids, cysteine through phenylalanine. Of the read, only the CDR3 DNA is kept; its 45 bases are in frame from base 1. Concerning this clonotype itself: What this receptor recognizes is not known. The record has no base qualities; no much larger clone is one base away.

Stable Graves' hyperthyroidism was defined as the absence of progression to ophthalmopathy over 18 months of follow-up. Hyperthyroidism patients were newly diagnosed, with disease duration under 2 months, and aged 18 to 65 years. The study excluded patients with uncontrolled infections, other autoimmune diseases, pregnancy or lactation. Diagnoses were based on clinical symptoms, serum thyroxine and TRAb, thyroid ultrasound and orbital computed tomography. PBMCs were separated from about 10 ml of fresh peripheral blood using Ficoll-Paque density gradient centrifugation. Total RNA was extracted with Trizol reagent, and quality was checked on an Agilent 2100 Bioanalyzer. The TCR beta CDR3 regions were amplified from the RNA transcripts. For the first round of RT-PCR on the TCR CDR3, the HTBI primer set was used together with the Qiagen OneStep RT-PCR kit. A second multiplex PCR round built the libraries, followed by size selection and purification. Libraries were sequenced paired-end with 100 bp reads on an Illumina HiSeq2000. In the paper's pipeline: Raw data were processed with SOAPnuke, discarding reads with adapters, uncalled bases, mean Phred below 15, or no exact constant-primer or identifier match. High-quality paired reads were merged with COPE v1.2.5, and unique nucleotide sequences were defined as clonotypes. MiTCR v1.1 was used to align clonotypes to the IMGT TRBV, TRBD and TRBJ reference segments. Only V-J combinations with frequency above 0.0001, covering 99% to 99.2% of repertoires, were analysed. A TCS score was defined as the ratio of F50 (clonal expansion) to E x V (chaos), with BLOSUM62-based TCRdist applied between CDR3 peptides within each V-J. Welch's t-statistics and random forest reduced 500 to 650 V-J features to about 13, which were used in a naive Bayes classifier (R e1071). In-frame beta chains were kept once TCRdb had trimmed the public reads at Q25 with fastp and called clones with MiXCR. Duplicate CDR3 protein sequences are folded into a single record with the most common DNA and genes. What appears here as the V and J calls and clone size reflects TCRdb's work, not the paper's. The sample records about 92,000 distinct CDR3 sequences, about 51% of which are singletons. The ten largest clones take up 25% to 30% of the sample.

The receptor chain draws on TRBV20-1 and TRBJ2-7, and 8 junctional nucleotides match TRBD1. Material: blood. The receptor was derived from a woman between 35 and 50 years old with Graves' hyperthyroidism. The DNA is TGCAGTGCTAGAGATCCCCTCGACAGGGGCTACGAGCAGTACTTC. It is translated as CSARDPLDRGYEQYF.